Described below is a single T cell receptor beta chain sequence and its context. Its matching antigen is unknown. The library targeted TCRbeta and was prepared with unique molecular identifiers. MiXCR, applied by TCRdb to the PCR reads, yields one record per CDR3 protein. The sample gives roughly 670,000 distinct CDR3 sequences, over 10% of which show up once; 0.79% is in the top ten. This sample is part of a study of T-cell reconstitution after alpha-beta-depleted transplantation in children. Study results and caveats: Some patients' high day-60 TCRbeta diversity was traced to surviving recipient T cells and thymic progenitors. Expanded graft clones, several hundred of them, were reportedly the source of alpha-beta T cells about two months after transplant.

This CDR3 region has 13 residues. Looked up from germline, CDR1 is GTSNPN and CDR2 is SVGIG (reference sequence). The germline V and J ends were trimmed by 2 bases and 2 bases, with 8 bases remaining between them. This receptor was identified in a girl aged 2 to 9 with congenital amegakaryocytic thrombocytopenia, due to receive a stem cell transplant. Sequencing was performed on PBMCs, taken before TCRalphabeta/CD19-depleted stem cell transplant. The chain couples TRBV30 to TRBJ2-3; D gene uncertain. CDR3 bases: TGTGCCTGGAGTATTGGGCTCACAGATACGCAGTATTTT. Its translation: CAWSIGLTDTQYF.